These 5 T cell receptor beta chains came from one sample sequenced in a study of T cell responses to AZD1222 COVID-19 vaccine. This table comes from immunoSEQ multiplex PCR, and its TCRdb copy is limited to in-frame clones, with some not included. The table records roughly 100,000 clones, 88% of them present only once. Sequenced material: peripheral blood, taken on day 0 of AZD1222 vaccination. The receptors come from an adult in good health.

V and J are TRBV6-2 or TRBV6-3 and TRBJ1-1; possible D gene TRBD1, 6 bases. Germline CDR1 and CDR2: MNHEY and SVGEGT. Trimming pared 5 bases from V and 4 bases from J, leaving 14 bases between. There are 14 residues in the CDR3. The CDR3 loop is CASSHRVGGTEAFF. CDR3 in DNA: TGTGCCAGCAGTCACAGGGTGGGCGGCACTGAAGCTTTCTTT.

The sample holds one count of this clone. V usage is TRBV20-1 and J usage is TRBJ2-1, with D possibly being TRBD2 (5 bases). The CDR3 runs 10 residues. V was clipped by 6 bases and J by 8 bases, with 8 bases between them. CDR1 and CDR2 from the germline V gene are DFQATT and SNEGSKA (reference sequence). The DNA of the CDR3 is TGCAGTGCCTTGAGGGATGAGCAGTTCTTC. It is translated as CSALRDEQFF.

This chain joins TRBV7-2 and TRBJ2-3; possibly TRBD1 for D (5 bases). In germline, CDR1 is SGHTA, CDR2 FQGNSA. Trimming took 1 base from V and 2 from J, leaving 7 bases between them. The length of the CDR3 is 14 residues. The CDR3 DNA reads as TGTGCCAGCAGCTTAGGGACACACACAGATACGCAGTATTTT. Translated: CASSLGTHTDTQYF.

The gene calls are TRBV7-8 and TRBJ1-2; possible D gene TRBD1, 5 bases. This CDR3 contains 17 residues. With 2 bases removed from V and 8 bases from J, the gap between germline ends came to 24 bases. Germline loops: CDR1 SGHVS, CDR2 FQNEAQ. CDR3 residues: CASSLTSSGAGSWGYTF. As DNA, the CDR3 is TGTGCCAGCAGCTTAACTTCTTCCGGGGCAGGCTCCTGGGGCTACACCTTC. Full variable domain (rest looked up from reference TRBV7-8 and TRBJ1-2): GAGVSQSPRYKVAKRGQDVALRCDPISGHVSLFWYQQALGQGPEFLTYFQNEAQLDKSGLPSDRFFAERPEGSVSTLKIQRTQQEDSAVYLCASSLTSSGAGSWGYTFGSGTRLTVV.

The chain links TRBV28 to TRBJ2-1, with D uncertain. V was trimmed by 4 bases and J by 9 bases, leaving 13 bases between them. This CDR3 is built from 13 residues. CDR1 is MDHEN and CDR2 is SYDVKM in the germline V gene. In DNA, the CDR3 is TGTGCCAGCAGTTACAGAAGTGGCACTGAGCAGTTCTTC. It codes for CASSYRSGTEQFF.